The present entry profiles one TCR beta chain with its context. Its antigen is currently unknown. This entry belongs to a study of shared clonotypes between healthy human individuals. Study background: Each donor's CD8 memory used one plate, CD8 naive two, each CD4 subset three.

Study-level findings and limits: Tissues were not sampled, only blood, and their repertoires likely differ.

Terminally differentiated effector memory CD45RA+ cells were left out of the naive CD8 fraction, which was CD45RO-negative and positively selected for CCR7. Germline V gene sequence: CDR1 SEHNR, CDR2 FQNEAQ (reference sequence). The CDR3 loop spans 15 amino acids. Trimming took 1 base from V and 4 from J; bases not matched to a gene: 6. Deep-level assay runs were performed. On sorted subsets, replicate PCRs used 200 to 250 ng DNA, or 25,000 to 35,000 T cell genomes. Produced via immunoSEQ multiplex PCR; TCRdb's table is partial and in-frame only. This sample carries some 1,900,000 clones, about 95% of them seen once, and the ten largest clones take less than 1.5%.

The source material was naive CD8+ T cells sorted from blood. The TCR comes from a man younger than 35 in good health. This chain joins TRBV7-9 and TRBJ2-5; 7 bases are a match to TRBD1. The CDR3 protein is CASSLEIAGGETQYF. In DNA, the CDR3 is TGTGCCAGCAGCTTAGAAATTGCAGGGGGAGAGACCCAGTACTTC.